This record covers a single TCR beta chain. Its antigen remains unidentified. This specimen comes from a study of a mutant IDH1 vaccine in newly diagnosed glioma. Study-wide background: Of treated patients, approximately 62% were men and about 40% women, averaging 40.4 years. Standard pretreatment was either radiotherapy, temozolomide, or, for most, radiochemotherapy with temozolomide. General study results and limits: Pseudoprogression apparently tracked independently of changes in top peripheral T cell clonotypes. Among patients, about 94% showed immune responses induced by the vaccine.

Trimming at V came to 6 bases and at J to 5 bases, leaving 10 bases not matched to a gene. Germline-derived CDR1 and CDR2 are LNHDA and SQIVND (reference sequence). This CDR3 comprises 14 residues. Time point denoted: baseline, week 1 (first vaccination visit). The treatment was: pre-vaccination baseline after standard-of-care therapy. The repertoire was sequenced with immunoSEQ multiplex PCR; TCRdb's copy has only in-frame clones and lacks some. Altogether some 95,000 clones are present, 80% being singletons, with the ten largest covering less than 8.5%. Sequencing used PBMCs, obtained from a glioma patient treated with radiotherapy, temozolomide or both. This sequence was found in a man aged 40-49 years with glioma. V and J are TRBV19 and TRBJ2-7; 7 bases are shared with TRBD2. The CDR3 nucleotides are TGTGCCAGTAGCTCCAGCGGGACGACGGACGAGCAGTACTTC. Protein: CASSSSGTTDEQYF.